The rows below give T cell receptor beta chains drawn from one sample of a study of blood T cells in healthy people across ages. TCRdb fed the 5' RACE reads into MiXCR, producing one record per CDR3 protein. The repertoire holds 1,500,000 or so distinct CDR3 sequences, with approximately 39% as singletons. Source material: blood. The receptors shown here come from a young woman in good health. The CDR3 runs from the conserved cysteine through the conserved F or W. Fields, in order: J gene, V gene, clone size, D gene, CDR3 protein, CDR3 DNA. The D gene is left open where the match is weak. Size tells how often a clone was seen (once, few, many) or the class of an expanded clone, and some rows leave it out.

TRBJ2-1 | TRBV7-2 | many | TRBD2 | CASSPGLAGRPFNNEQFF | TGTGCCAGCAGCCCGGGACTAGCGGGACGCCCGTTTAACAATGAGCAGTTCTTC
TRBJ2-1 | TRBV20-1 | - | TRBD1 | CSAYRDSHNEQFF | TGCAGTGCTTACCGGGACAGTCACAATGAGCAGTTCTTC
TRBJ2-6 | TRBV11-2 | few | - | CASSLRTDRMGANVLTF | TGTGCCAGCAGCTTAAGGACTGATAGGATGGGGGCCAACGTCCTGACTTTC
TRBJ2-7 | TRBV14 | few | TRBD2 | CASSHSGRSEQYF | TGTGCCAGCAGTCATAGCGGGAGATCCGAGCAGTACTTC
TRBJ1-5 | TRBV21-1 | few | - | CASSISPGLNSNQPQHF | TGTGCCAGCAGCATATCACCGGGGCTGAATAGCAATCAGCCCCAGCATTTT
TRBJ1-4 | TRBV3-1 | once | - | CASSPRGIGEKLFF | TGTGCCAGCAGCCCCCGGGGGATAGGGGAAAAACTGTTTTTT
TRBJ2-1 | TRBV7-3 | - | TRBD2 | CASSLEGGSFNGQFF | TGTGCCAGCAGCTTAGAGGGCGGGAGTTTCAATGGGCAGTTCTTC
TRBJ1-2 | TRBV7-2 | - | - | CASSFQTGGYTF | TGTGCCAGCAGCTTTCAAACGGGGGGCTACACCTTC
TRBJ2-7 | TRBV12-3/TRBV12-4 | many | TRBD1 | CASSLEDRADEQYF | TGTGCCAGCAGTTTAGAGGACAGGGCCGACGAGCAGTACTTC
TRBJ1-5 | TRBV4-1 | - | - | CASSQYHSGNQPQHF | TGCGCCAGCAGCCAGTACCATTCAGGGAATCAGCCCCAGCATTTT
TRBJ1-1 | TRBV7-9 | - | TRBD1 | CASSLTTHTGAKAFF | TGTGCCAGCAGTCTAACCACCCACACAGGGGCCAAAGCTTTCTTT
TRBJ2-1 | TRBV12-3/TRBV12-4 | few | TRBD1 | CASSFRTGGFYNEQFF | TGTGCCAGCAGTTTTAGGACAGGGGGCTTCTACAATGAGCAGTTCTTC
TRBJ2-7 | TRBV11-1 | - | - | CASSLQSASAYEQYF | TGTGCCAGCAGCTTACAATCCGCGTCGGCCTACGAGCAGTACTTC
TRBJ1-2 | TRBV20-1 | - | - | CSASLPPQNYGYTF | TGCAGTGCTAGCCTTCCTCCCCAGAACTATGGCTACACCTTC
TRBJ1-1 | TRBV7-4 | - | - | CASSLELGYGDTEAFF | TGTGCCAGCAGCTTAGAGTTGGGGTATGGGGACACTGAAGCTTTCTTT
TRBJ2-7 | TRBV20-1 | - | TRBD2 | CSASIAGGPPDEQYF | TGCAGTGCTTCCATTGCGGGAGGGCCTCCAGATGAGCAGTACTTC
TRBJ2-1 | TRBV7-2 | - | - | CVSSFATTDEQFF | TGTGTCAGCAGCTTTGCCACGACGGACGAGCAGTTCTTC
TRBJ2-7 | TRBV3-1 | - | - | CASSQTAGSHEQYF | TGTGCCAGCAGCCAAACGGCGGGCTCCCACGAGCAGTACTTC
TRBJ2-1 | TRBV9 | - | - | CASSVAGRGNEQFF | TGTGCCAGCAGCGTGGCGGGCAGGGGCAATGAGCAGTTCTTC
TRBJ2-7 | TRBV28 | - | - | CASSVLGLANYNEQYF | TGTGCCAGCAGCGTATTGGGATTGGCAAACTACAATGAGCAGTACTTC
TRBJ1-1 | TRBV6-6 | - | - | CASSYSGPKNTEAFF | TGTGCCAGCAGTTACTCGGGACCCAAGAACACTGAAGCTTTCTTT
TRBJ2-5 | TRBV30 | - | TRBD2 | CAWSGLAPPETQYF | TGTGCCTGGAGTGGACTAGCGCCACCAGAGACCCAGTACTTC
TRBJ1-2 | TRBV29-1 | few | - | CSVPFDYGYTF | TGCAGCGTTCCATTCGATTATGGCTACACCTTC
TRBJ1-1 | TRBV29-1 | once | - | CSVEDSWNTEAFF | TGCAGCGTTGAAGATAGTTGGAACACTGAAGCTTTCTTT
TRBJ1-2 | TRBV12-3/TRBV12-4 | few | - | CASSPLWSANYGYTF | TGTGCCAGCAGCCCCCTGTGGTCAGCTAACTATGGCTACACCTTC
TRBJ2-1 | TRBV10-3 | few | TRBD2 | CAISGLAGNYNEQFF | TGTGCCATCAGTGGTTTAGCGGGAAACTACAATGAGCAGTTCTTC
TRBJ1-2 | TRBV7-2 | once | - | CASSLPGQSFRYGYTF | TGTGCCAGCAGCTTACCTGGACAGTCCTTTCGCTATGGCTACACCTTC
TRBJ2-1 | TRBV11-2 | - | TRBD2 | CAGSSYSGLAGGPGSEQFF | TGTGCCGGCAGCTCCTATTCGGGACTAGCGGGGGGTCCCGGTAGTGAGCAGTTCTTC
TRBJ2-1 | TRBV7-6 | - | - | CASSKDSPTGEQFF | TGTGCCAGCAGTAAGGACAGTCCTACAGGGGAGCAGTTCTTC
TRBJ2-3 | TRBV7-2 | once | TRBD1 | CASSRTGGASYTQYF | TGTGCCAGCAGCCGGACAGGGGGCGCTTCTTATACACAGTATTTT
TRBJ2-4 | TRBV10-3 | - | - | CAISESNSGNYGQYF | TGTGCCATCAGTGAGTCCAATTCAGGGAACTACGGGCAGTACTTC
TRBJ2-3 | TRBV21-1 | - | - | CASSTGGIGTQYF | TGTGCCAGCAGCACCGGAGGCATTGGTACGCAGTATTTT
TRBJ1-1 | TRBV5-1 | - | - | CASSFDGDTEAFF | TGCGCCAGCAGCTTTGACGGGGACACTGAAGCTTTCTTT
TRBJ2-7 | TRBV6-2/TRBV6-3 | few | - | CASGRNRGDYNEQYF | TGTGCCAGCGGGCGAAACAGGGGGGACTACAATGAGCAGTACTTC
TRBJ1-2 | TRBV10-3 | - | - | CAISDNTRDYGYTF | TGTGCCATCAGTGATAACACCAGGGACTATGGCTACACCTTC
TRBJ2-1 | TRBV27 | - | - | CASSYQGMSGTQFF | TGTGCCAGCAGTTATCAGGGGATGTCAGGAACCCAGTTCTTC
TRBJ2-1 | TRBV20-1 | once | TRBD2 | CSARDPGAGGHNEQFF | TGCAGTGCTAGAGATCCGGGAGCGGGGGGGCACAATGAGCAGTTCTTC
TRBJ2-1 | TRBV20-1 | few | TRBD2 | CSARDWLAGDEQFF | TGCAGTGCTAGAGATTGGCTAGCGGGAGATGAGCAGTTCTTC
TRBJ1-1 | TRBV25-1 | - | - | CALGTEAFF | TGTGCTCTGGGCACTGAAGCTTTCTTT
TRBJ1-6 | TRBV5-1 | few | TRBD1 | CASSFLLATGDSPLHF | TGCGCCAGCAGCTTTCTCCTTGCTACAGGGGATTCACCCCTCCACTTT
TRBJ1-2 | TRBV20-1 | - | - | CSAKGPLVGYTF | TGTAGTGCCAAGGGACCCCTCGTCGGCTACACCTTC
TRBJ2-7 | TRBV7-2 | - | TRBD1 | CASSLRGQASYEQYF | TGTGCCAGCAGCTTAAGGGGACAGGCCTCCTACGAGCAGTACTTC
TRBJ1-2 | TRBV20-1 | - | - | CSARDLMAPRDPYGYTF | TGCAGTGCTAGAGATTTAATGGCTCCTAGGGACCCCTATGGCTACACCTTC
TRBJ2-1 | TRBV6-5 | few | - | CASSSSVGVPNEQFF | TGTGCCAGCAGTTCCTCCGTGGGGGTGCCGAATGAGCAGTTCTTC
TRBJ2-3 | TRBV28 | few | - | CARAVSRTSEASVTDTQYF | TGTGCCAGAGCAGTTTCCCGTACCTCCGAAGCGTCTGTCACAGATACGCAGTATTTT
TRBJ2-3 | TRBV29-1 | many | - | CSVKRTALSTDTQYF | TGCAGCGTTAAACGGACTGCACTTAGCACAGATACGCAGTATTTT
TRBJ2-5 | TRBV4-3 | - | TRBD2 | CASSPIAGGIYNEQYF | TGCGCCAGCAGCCCCATAGCGGGGGGGATTTACAATGAGCAGTACTTC
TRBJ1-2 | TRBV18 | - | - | CASSPIGGMNSGYTF | TGTGCCAGCTCACCCATCGGAGGGATGAACTCTGGCTACACCTTC
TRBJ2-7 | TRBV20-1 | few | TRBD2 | CSARDSSGGIYEQYF | TGCAGTGCTAGAGATAGTAGCGGGGGGATTTACGAGCAGTACTTC
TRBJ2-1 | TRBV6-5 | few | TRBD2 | CASSHPGLAGASEQFF | TGTGCCAGCAGCCATCCGGGACTAGCGGGAGCCAGTGAGCAGTTCTTC
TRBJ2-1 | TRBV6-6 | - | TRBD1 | CASSPNRGDYNEQFF | TGTGCCAGCAGCCCGAACAGGGGGGACTACAATGAGCAGTTCTTC
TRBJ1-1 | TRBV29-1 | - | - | CSVSFNANTEAFF | TGCAGCGTTAGTTTCAACGCGAACACTGAAGCTTTCTTT
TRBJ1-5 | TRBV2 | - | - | CASRKQSQSNQPQHF | TGTGCCAGCAGGAAGCAGAGTCAAAGCAATCAGCCCCAGCATTTT
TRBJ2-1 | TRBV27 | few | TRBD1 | CASSPLGQGAYNEQFF | TGTGCCAGCAGTCCGCTGGGACAGGGGGCATACAATGAGCAGTTCTTC
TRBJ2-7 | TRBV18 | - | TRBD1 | CASPQAGQGFFEQYF | TGTGCCAGCCCCCAAGCAGGACAGGGGTTCTTCGAGCAGTACTTC
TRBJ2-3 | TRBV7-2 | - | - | CASSLYGAGTDTQYF | TGTGCCAGCAGCTTATACGGGGCTGGCACAGATACGCAGTATTTT
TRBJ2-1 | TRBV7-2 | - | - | CASSSQTLNEQFF | TGTGCCAGCAGCTCCCAGACTCTGAATGAGCAGTTCTTC
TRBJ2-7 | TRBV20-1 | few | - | CSARDTSYEQYF | TGCAGTGCTCGGGACACCTCCTACGAGCAGTACTTC
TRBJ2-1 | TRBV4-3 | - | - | CVSSQAGTSSYNEQFF | TGCGTCAGCAGCCAAGCCGGGACAAGCTCCTACAATGAGCAGTTCTTC
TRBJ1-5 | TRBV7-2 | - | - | CASSLTGGFGSYQPQHF | TGTGCCAGCAGCTTGACCGGTGGCTTCGGGTCATATCAGCCCCAGCATTTT